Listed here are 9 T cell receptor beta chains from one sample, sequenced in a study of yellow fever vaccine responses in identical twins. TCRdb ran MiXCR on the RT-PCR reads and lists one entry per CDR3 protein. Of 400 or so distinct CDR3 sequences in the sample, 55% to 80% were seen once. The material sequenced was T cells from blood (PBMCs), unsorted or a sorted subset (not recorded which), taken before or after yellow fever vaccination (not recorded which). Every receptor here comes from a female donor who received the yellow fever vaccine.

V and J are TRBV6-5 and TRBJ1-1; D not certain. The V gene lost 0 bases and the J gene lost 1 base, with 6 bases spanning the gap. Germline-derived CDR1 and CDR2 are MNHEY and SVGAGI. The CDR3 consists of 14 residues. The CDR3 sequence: CASSYSGGNTEAFF. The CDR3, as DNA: TGTGCCAGCAGTTACTCGGGAGGGAACACTGAAGCTTTCTTT.

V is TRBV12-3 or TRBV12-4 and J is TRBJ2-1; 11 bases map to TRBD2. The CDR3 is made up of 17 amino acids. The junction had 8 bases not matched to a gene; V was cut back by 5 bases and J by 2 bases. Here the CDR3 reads CASSHPTSGMPYNEQFF. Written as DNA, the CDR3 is TGTGCCAGCAGTCACCCGACTAGCGGGATGCCCTACAATGAGCAGTTCTTC.

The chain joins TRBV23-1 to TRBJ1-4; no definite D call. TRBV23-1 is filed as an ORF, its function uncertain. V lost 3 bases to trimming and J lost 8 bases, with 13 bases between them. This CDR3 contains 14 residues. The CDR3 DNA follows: TGCGCCAGCAGTCACGCACTGGGAGAGGAAAAACTGTTTTTT. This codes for CASSHALGEEKLFF.

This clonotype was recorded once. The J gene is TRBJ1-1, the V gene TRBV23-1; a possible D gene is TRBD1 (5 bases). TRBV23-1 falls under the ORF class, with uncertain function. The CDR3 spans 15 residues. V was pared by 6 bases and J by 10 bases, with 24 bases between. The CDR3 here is CASSPTMGLKWAAFF. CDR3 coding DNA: TGCGCCAGCAGCCCGACTATGGGACTTAAATGGGCAGCTTTCTTT.

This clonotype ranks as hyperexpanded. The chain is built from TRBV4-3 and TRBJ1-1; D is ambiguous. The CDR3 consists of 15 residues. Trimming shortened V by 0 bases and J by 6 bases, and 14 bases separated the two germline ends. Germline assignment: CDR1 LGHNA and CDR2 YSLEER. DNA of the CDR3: TGCGCCAGCAGCCAAGATAGTCTGGGTCAGGCTGAAGCTTTCTTT. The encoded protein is CASSQDSLGQAEAFF.

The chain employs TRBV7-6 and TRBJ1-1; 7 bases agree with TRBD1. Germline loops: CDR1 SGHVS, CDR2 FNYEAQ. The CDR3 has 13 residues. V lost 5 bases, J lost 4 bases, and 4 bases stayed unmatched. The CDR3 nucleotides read TGTGCCAGCAGCGTTACAGGGGCCACTGAAGCTTTCTTT. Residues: CASSVTGATEAFF.

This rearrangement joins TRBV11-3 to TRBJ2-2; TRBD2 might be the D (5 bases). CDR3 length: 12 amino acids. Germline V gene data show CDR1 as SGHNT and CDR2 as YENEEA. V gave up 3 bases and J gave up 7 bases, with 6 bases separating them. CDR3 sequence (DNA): TGTGCCAGCAGCTTGGGAGTCGGGGAGCTGTTTTTT. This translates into CASSLGVGELFF.

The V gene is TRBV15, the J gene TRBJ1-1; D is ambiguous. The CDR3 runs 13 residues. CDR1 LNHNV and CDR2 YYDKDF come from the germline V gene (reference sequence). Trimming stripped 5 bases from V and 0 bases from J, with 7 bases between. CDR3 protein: CATSQEMNTEAFF. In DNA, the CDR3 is TGTGCCACCAGCCAAGAAATGAACACTGAAGCTTTCTTT.

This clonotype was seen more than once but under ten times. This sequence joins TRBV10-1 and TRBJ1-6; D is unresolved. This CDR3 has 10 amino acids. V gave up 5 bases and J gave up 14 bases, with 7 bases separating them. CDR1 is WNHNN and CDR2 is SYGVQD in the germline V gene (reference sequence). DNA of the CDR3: TGCGCCAGCAGTAAGGCATCCCTCCACTTT. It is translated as CASSKASLHF.